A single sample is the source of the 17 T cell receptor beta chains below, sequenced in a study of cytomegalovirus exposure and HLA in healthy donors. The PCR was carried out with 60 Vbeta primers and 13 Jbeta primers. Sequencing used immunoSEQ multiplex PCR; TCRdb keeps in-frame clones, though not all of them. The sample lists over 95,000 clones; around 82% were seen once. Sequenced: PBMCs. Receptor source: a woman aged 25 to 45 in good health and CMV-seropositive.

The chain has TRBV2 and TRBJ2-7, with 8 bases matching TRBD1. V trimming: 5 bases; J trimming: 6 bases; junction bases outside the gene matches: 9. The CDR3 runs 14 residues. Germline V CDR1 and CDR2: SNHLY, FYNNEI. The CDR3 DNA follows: TGTGCCAGCAGTCGACAGGGGCCGTTTGTCGAGCAGTACTTC. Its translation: CASSRQGPFVEQYF.

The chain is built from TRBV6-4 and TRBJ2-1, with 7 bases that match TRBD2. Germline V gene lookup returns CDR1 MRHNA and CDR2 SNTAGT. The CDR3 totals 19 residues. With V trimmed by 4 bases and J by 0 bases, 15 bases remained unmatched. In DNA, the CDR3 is TGTGCCAGCAGTGCCCCTAGCGGAGAACAGGAAAGCTCCTACAATGAGCAGTTCTTC. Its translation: CASSAPSGEQESSYNEQFF.

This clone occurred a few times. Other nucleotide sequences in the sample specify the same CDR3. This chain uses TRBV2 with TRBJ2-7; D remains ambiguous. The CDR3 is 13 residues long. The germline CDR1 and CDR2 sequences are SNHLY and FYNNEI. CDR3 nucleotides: TGTGTCTGCAAGCAGAAGGCGGCATACGAGCAGTACTTC. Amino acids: CVCKQKAAYEQYF. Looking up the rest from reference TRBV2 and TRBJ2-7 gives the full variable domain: EPEVTQTPSHQVTQMGQEVILRCVPISNHLYFYWYRQILGQKVEFLVSFYNNEISEKSEIFDDQFSVERPDGSNFTLKIRSTKLEDSAMYFCVCKQKAAYEQYFGPGTRLTVT.

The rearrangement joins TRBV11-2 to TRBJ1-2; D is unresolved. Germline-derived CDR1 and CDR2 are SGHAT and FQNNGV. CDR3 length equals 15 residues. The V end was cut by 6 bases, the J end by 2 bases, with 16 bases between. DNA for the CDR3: TGTGCCAGCAGACCCGAGGCCCTCGGCAACTATGGCTACACCTTC. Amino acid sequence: CASRPEALGNYGYTF.

CDR3 protein: CAISPGVAGNTIYF. The CDR3 bases are TGTGCCATCAGTCCAGGGGTGGCTGGAAACACCATATATTTT. The chain combines TRBV10-3 with TRBJ1-3, with a tentative D call TRBD1 (6 bases). This CDR3 has 14 amino acids. V dropped 5 bases and J dropped 2 bases, with 10 bases sitting between them. Germline lookup yields CDR1 ENHRY and CDR2 SYGVKD.

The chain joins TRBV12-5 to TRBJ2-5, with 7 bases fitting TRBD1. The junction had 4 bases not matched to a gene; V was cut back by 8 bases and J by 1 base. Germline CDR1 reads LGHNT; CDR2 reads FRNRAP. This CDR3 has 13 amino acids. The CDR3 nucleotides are TGTGCTAGTCACAGGGGCCCCCAAGAGACCCAGTACTTC. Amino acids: CASHRGPQETQYF.

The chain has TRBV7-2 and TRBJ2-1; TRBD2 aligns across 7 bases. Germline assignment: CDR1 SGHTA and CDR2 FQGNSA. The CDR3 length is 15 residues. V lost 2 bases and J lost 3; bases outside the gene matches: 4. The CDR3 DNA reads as TGTGCCAGCAGCTTATCAAGCGGGAACTACAATGAGCAGTTCTTC. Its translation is CASSLSSGNYNEQFF.

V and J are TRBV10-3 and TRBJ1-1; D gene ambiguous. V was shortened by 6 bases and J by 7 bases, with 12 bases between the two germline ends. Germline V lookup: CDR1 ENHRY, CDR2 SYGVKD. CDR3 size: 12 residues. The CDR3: CAIRRVMSEAFF. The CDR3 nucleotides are TGTGCCATCAGGAGGGTAATGAGTGAAGCTTTCTTT.

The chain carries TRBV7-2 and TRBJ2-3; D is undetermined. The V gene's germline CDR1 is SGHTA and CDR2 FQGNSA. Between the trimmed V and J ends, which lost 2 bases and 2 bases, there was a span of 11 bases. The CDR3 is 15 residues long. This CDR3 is CASSLYSLHTDTQYF. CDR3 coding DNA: TGTGCCAGCAGCTTATATTCACTCCACACAGATACGCAGTATTTT.

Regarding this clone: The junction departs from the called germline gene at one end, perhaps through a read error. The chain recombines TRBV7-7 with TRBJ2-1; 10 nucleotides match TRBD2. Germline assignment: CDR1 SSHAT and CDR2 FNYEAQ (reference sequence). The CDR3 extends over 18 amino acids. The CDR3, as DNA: TGTGCTAGCAGCTTAGCTAGCGGGGGACAGAGCTCCTACAATGAGCAGTTCTTC. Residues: CASSLASGGQSSYNEQFF.

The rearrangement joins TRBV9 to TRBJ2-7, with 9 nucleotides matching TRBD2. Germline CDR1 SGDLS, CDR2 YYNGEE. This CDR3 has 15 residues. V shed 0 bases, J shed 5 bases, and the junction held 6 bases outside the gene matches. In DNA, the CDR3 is TGTGCCAGCAGCGTAGACAGCGGGAGGTCTGACGAGCAGTACTTC. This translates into CASSVDSGRSDEQYF.

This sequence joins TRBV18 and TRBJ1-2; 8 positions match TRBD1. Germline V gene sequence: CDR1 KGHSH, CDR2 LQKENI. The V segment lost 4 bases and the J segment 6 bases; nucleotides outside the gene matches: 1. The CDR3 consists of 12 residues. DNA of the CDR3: TGTGCCAGCTCACTGGGACAGGATGGCTACACCTTC. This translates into CASSLGQDGYTF.

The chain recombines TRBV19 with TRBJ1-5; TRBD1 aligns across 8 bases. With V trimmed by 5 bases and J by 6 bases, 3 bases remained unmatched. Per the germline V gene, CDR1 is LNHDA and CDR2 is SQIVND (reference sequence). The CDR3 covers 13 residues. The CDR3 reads CASSQGARQPQHF. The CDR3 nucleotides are TGTGCCAGTAGTCAGGGGGCCCGTCAGCCCCAGCATTTT. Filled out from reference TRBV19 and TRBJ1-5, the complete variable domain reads DGGITQSPKYLFRKEGQNVTLSCEQNLNHDAMYWYRQDPGQGLRLIYYSQIVNDFQKGDIAEGYSVSREKKESFPLTVTSAQKNPTAFYLCASSQGARQPQHFGDGTRLSIL.

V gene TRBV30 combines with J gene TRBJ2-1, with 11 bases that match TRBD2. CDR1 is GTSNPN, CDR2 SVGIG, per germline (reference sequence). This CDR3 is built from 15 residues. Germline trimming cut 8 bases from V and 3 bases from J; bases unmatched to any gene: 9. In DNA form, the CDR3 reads TGTGCCCAAGAAACTAGCGGGAGATACTACAATGAGCAGTTCTTC. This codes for CAQETSGRYYNEQFF.

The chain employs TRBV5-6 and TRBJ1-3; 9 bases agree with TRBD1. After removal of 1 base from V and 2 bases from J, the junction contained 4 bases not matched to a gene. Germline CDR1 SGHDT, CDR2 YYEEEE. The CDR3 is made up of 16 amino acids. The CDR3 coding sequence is TGTGCCAGCAGCTTGTGGTACAGGGGGCCTGGAAACACCATATATTTT. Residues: CASSLWYRGPGNTIYF.

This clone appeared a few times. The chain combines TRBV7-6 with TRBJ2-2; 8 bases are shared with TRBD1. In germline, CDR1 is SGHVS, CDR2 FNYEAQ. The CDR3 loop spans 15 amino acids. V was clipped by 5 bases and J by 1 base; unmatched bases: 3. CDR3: CASSPGTGNTGELFF. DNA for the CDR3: TGTGCCAGCAGCCCGGGGACAGGGAACACCGGGGAGCTGTTTTTT.

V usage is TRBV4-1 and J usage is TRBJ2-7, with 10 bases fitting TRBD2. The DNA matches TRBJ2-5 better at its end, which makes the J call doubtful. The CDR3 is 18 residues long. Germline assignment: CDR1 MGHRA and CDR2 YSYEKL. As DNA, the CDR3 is TGCGCCAGCAGCCACCGGGGTCCTAGCGGGGGCTCAGAAGAGACCCAGTACTTC. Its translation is CASSHRGPSGGSEETQYF.